Listed below are T cell receptor beta chains from one sample, sequenced in a study of Graves' ophthalmopathy and Graves' hyperthyroidism. MiXCR, run by TCRdb on the multiplex PCR reads, gives a single entry per CDR3 protein. The sample carries around 1,000,000 distinct CDR3 sequences, about 38% recorded once. The sequenced material came from peripheral blood or thyroid tissue (not recorded which). These TCRs come from an adult man with Graves' hyperthyroidism. Each CDR3 is given with its conserved first and last residue. Each record gives: V gene, D gene, J gene, clone size, CDR3 DNA, CDR3 protein. The D gene is left open where the match is weak. The size field is filled for only some rows; it gives once, few, many or a size class.

v_gene: TRBV6-2/TRBV6-3
d_gene: NA
j_gene: TRBJ2-7
abundance: NA
CDR3nt: TGTGCCAGCAGTACCGGGGCGGGTGAGCAGTACTTC
CDR3aa: CASSTGAGEQYF

v_gene: TRBV5-1
d_gene: TRBD1
j_gene: TRBJ1-2
abundance: NA
CDR3nt: TGCGCCAGCAGCTTGACAGGGGTCGGCTACACCTTC
CDR3aa: CASSLTGVGYTF

v_gene: TRBV10-3
d_gene: TRBD2
j_gene: TRBJ2-2
abundance: many
CDR3nt: TGTGCCATCAGTGAGTCAGCGGGACCGTACACCGGGGAGCTGTTTTTT
CDR3aa: CAISESAGPYTGELFF

v_gene: TRBV7-9
d_gene: NA
j_gene: TRBJ2-7
abundance: few
CDR3nt: TGTGCCAGCAGCTCCACCCTCCGAACGGGATCCTACGAGCAGTACTTC
CDR3aa: CASSSTLRTGSYEQYF

v_gene: TRBV10-3
d_gene: NA
j_gene: TRBJ2-5
abundance: few
CDR3nt: TGTGCCATCAGTGAGTCTTTCGGGACACTAGAGACCCAGTACTTC
CDR3aa: CAISESFGTLETQYF

v_gene: TRBV10-2
d_gene: TRBD1
j_gene: TRBJ1-1
abundance: many
CDR3nt: TGCGCCAACAGTGACACAGGGGGGACTGAAGCTTTCTTT
CDR3aa: CANSDTGGTEAFF

v_gene: TRBV6-6
d_gene: TRBD1
j_gene: TRBJ2-5
abundance: NA
CDR3nt: TGTGCCAGCAGTTATCTCCAGCTCAGCGGGACAGGGTACCAAGAGACCCAGTACTTC
CDR3aa: CASSYLQLSGTGYQETQYF

v_gene: TRBV10-3
d_gene: TRBD1
j_gene: TRBJ2-7
abundance: few
CDR3nt: TGTGCCAGCAGATCTCAGGGGGCTAGCTCCTACGAGCAGTACTTC
CDR3aa: CASRSQGASSYEQYF

v_gene: TRBV12-3/TRBV12-4
d_gene: NA
j_gene: TRBJ1-2
abundance: NA
CDR3nt: TGTGCCAGCAGCTCCCGGGCCCCAAATAATGGCTACACCTTC
CDR3aa: CASSSRAPNNGYTF

v_gene: TRBV7-9
d_gene: TRBD1
j_gene: TRBJ1-4
abundance: many
CDR3nt: TGTGCCAGCAGCCCCGACAGGGGAGATGAAAAACTGTTTTTT
CDR3aa: CASSPDRGDEKLFF

v_gene: TRBV29-1
d_gene: NA
j_gene: TRBJ2-2
abundance: many
CDR3nt: TGCAGCGTTGCCCTAGCTGTAGGGGAGCTGTTTTTT
CDR3aa: CSVALAVGELFF

v_gene: TRBV20-1
d_gene: TRBD1
j_gene: TRBJ1-2
abundance: NA
CDR3nt: TGCAGTGCCCCGGACAGGCCTAACTATGGCTACACCTTC
CDR3aa: CSAPDRPNYGYTF

v_gene: TRBV20-1
d_gene: NA
j_gene: TRBJ1-1
abundance: many
CDR3nt: TGCAGTGCTCCTACAGGAGCGAACACTGAAGCTTTCTTT
CDR3aa: CSAPTGANTEAFF

v_gene: TRBV28
d_gene: NA
j_gene: TRBJ2-2
abundance: NA
CDR3nt: TGTGCCAGCAGACCCACAGGTATCGGCGGGGAGCTGTTTTTT
CDR3aa: CASRPTGIGGELFF

v_gene: TRBV15
d_gene: NA
j_gene: TRBJ1-2
abundance: once
CDR3nt: TGTGCCTCCAGCAGAGATCGGGGGAGTTTGGGCTACACCTTC
CDR3aa: CASSRDRGSLGYTF

v_gene: TRBV7-8
d_gene: NA
j_gene: TRBJ2-5
abundance: many
CDR3nt: TGTGCCAGCAGCTTACAACAGGGTGGGCAAGAGACCCAGTACTTC
CDR3aa: CASSLQQGGQETQYF

v_gene: TRBV11-2
d_gene: NA
j_gene: TRBJ1-2
abundance: many
CDR3nt: TGTGCCAGCAGGACAGTCGCCTATGGCTACACCTTC
CDR3aa: CASRTVAYGYTF

v_gene: TRBV7-2
d_gene: TRBD1
j_gene: TRBJ1-5
abundance: NA
CDR3nt: TGTGCCAGCAGCTCATCGGGACAGGGGCCTGGATGGCCCCAGCATTTT
CDR3aa: CASSSSGQGPGWPQHF

v_gene: TRBV9
d_gene: NA
j_gene: TRBJ1-5
abundance: many
CDR3nt: TGTGCCAGCAGCGTAGGGGTAGGAGTCACTCAGCCCCAGCATTTT
CDR3aa: CASSVGVGVTQPQHF

v_gene: TRBV29-1
d_gene: NA
j_gene: TRBJ1-2
abundance: once
CDR3nt: TGCAGCGTTGTTATCCCACCGGGACTAGCGGGAGGAAGCTACACCTTC
CDR3aa: CSVVIPPGLAGGSYTF

v_gene: TRBV5-1
d_gene: NA
j_gene: TRBJ1-1
abundance: many
CDR3nt: TGCGCCAGCAGCTTGATGCGGGGTAACACTGAAGCTTTCTTT
CDR3aa: CASSLMRGNTEAFF

v_gene: TRBV2
d_gene: TRBD1
j_gene: TRBJ1-4
abundance: NA
CDR3nt: TGTGCTATACAGGGGGCGGGAGAAAAACTGTTTTTT
CDR3aa: CAIQGAGEKLFF

v_gene: TRBV7-8
d_gene: NA
j_gene: TRBJ2-6
abundance: many
CDR3nt: TGTGCCAGCATACGCTCTGGGGCCAACGTCCTGACTTTC
CDR3aa: CASIRSGANVLTF

v_gene: TRBV20-1
d_gene: NA
j_gene: TRBJ1-1
abundance: NA
CDR3nt: TGCAGTGCTAGTATCCAAAAGGGGCTAAACACTGAAGCTTTCTTT
CDR3aa: CSASIQKGLNTEAFF

v_gene: TRBV7-2
d_gene: TRBD1
j_gene: TRBJ1-1
abundance: NA
CDR3nt: TGTGCCAGCAGCTTCCAGGGGGCCGAAGCTTTCTTT
CDR3aa: CASSFQGAEAFF

v_gene: TRBV10-3
d_gene: NA
j_gene: TRBJ2-7
abundance: many
CDR3nt: TGTGCCATCAGTGAGTCGGGGGGGCGGGAGCAGTACTTC
CDR3aa: CAISESGGREQYF

v_gene: TRBV5-1
d_gene: NA
j_gene: TRBJ2-5
abundance: few
CDR3nt: TGCGCCAGCAGCTTTCCGGCAGAACGGGAGACCCAGTACTTC
CDR3aa: CASSFPAERETQYF

v_gene: TRBV4-1
d_gene: NA
j_gene: TRBJ1-2
abundance: NA
CDR3nt: TGCGCCAGCAGCCTCCGGGTGGGGTGGTACTATGGCTACACCTTC
CDR3aa: CASSLRVGWYYGYTF

v_gene: TRBV7-9
d_gene: TRBD2
j_gene: TRBJ2-5
abundance: few
CDR3nt: TGTGCCAGCAGCTTAGCGCGAAAAGCGGGATTGGGGACCCAGTACTTC
CDR3aa: CASSLARKAGLGTQYF

v_gene: TRBV3-1
d_gene: NA
j_gene: TRBJ1-4
abundance: many
CDR3nt: TGTGCCAGCAGCCACCTTGGGGAACTGTTTTTT
CDR3aa: CASSHLGELFF

v_gene: TRBV12-3/TRBV12-4
d_gene: TRBD1
j_gene: TRBJ2-7
abundance: few
CDR3nt: TGTGCCAGCAGAACGGCCGGGACAGGCGGTTACGAGCAGTACTTC
CDR3aa: CASRTAGTGGYEQYF

v_gene: TRBV10-3
d_gene: TRBD2
j_gene: TRBJ2-7
abundance: NA
CDR3nt: TGTGCCAGCAAATCCTTTAGCGGGAGGGCCGAGGGCGAGCAGTACTTC
CDR3aa: CASKSFSGRAEGEQYF

v_gene: TRBV20-1
d_gene: NA
j_gene: TRBJ1-1
abundance: few
CDR3nt: TGCAGTGCTAGAGATCAGCGGGGGGGCACGTTTTATATGAACACTGAAGCTTTCTTT
CDR3aa: CSARDQRGGTFYMNTEAFF

v_gene: TRBV29-1
d_gene: NA
j_gene: TRBJ1-1
abundance: NA
CDR3nt: TGCAGCGTTGGACTGGTGAACACTGAGGCTTTCTTT
CDR3aa: CSVGLVNTEAFF

v_gene: TRBV19
d_gene: NA
j_gene: TRBJ2-7
abundance: NA
CDR3nt: TGTGCCAGCCGGTCCCGCCAGGAGATCTCCTACGAGCAGTACTTC
CDR3aa: CASRSRQEISYEQYF

v_gene: TRBV2
d_gene: NA
j_gene: TRBJ1-1
abundance: many
CDR3nt: TGTGCCAGCATAAGAGACCGGCATCTCAACACTGAAGCTTTCTTT
CDR3aa: CASIRDRHLNTEAFF

v_gene: TRBV10-3
d_gene: TRBD1
j_gene: TRBJ1-5
abundance: NA
CDR3nt: TGTGCCATCAGTGAGTCGATTTCCAGGGGGCGTGAGACCCAGCATTTT
CDR3aa: CAISESISRGRETQHF

v_gene: TRBV7-9
d_gene: NA
j_gene: TRBJ1-3
abundance: NA
CDR3nt: TGTGCCAGCAGCTTATCCGCCCGAGGGTCCTCTGGAAACACCATATATTTT
CDR3aa: CASSLSARGSSGNTIYF

v_gene: TRBV19
d_gene: NA
j_gene: TRBJ1-1
abundance: NA
CDR3nt: TGTGCCAGTAGTATAGCCGGGTTGGGCACTGAAGCTTTCTTT
CDR3aa: CASSIAGLGTEAFF

v_gene: TRBV5-6
d_gene: TRBD1
j_gene: TRBJ1-5
abundance: NA
CDR3nt: TGTGCCAGCAGTTGGGTTGGGGACAGGGATCAGCCCCAGCATTTT
CDR3aa: CASSWVGDRDQPQHF

v_gene: TRBV5-1
d_gene: NA
j_gene: TRBJ2-2
abundance: NA
CDR3nt: TGTGCCAGCGCTGGGGGAGACAACACCGGGGAGCTGTTTTTT
CDR3aa: CASAGGDNTGELFF

v_gene: TRBV12-3/TRBV12-4
d_gene: NA
j_gene: TRBJ1-2
abundance: many
CDR3nt: TGTGCCAGCAGTTTAGCCCCAGGGTATGGCTACACCTTC
CDR3aa: CASSLAPGYGYTF

v_gene: TRBV7-9
d_gene: TRBD1
j_gene: TRBJ1-1
abundance: many
CDR3nt: TGTGCCAGCACCTGGGAGTCGACAGGGCGAACTGAAGCTTTCTTT
CDR3aa: CASTWESTGRTEAFF

v_gene: TRBV9
d_gene: NA
j_gene: TRBJ1-5
abundance: many
CDR3nt: TGTGCCAGCAGCGCATTTGACAGTCGCAATCAGCCCCAGCATTTT
CDR3aa: CASSAFDSRNQPQHF

v_gene: TRBV2
d_gene: NA
j_gene: TRBJ1-5
abundance: few
CDR3nt: TGTGCCAGCAGCACGGAGCCGGATAGCAATCAGCCCCAGCATTTT
CDR3aa: CASSTEPDSNQPQHF

v_gene: TRBV25-1
d_gene: TRBD1
j_gene: TRBJ2-7
abundance: many
CDR3nt: TGTGCCAGCAGTGAATGGGGGCAGGGGGCCTACGAGCAGTACTTC
CDR3aa: CASSEWGQGAYEQYF

v_gene: TRBV5-1
d_gene: TRBD1
j_gene: TRBJ1-1
abundance: NA
CDR3nt: TGCGCCAGCAGGTTGACAGGGACAAACACTGAAGCTTTCTTT
CDR3aa: CASRLTGTNTEAFF

v_gene: TRBV12-3/TRBV12-4
d_gene: NA
j_gene: TRBJ2-5
abundance: many
CDR3nt: TGTGCCAGCAGTTTGTTTGGGACACACCGGCCAAGAGAGACCCAGTACTTC
CDR3aa: CASSLFGTHRPRETQYF

v_gene: TRBV19
d_gene: NA
j_gene: TRBJ2-5
abundance: NA
CDR3nt: TGTGCCAGTAGTGTTCTCCCTTCCGTCCAAAAGACCCAGTACTTC
CDR3aa: CASSVLPSVQKTQYF

v_gene: TRBV6-5
d_gene: NA
j_gene: TRBJ1-2
abundance: NA
CDR3nt: TGTGCCAGCAGTCGCACCACCGACAGCACGTACTATGGCTACACCTTC
CDR3aa: CASSRTTDSTYYGYTF

v_gene: TRBV10-3
d_gene: NA
j_gene: TRBJ2-7
abundance: many
CDR3nt: TGTGCCATCAGTGGGGACACACCCTACGAGCAGTACTTC
CDR3aa: CAISGDTPYEQYF

v_gene: TRBV20-1
d_gene: NA
j_gene: TRBJ2-7
abundance: many
CDR3nt: TGCAGTGCTAGATCCACTAGTACCGGTTACGAGCAGTACTTC
CDR3aa: CSARSTSTGYEQYF

v_gene: TRBV29-1
d_gene: NA
j_gene: TRBJ2-1
abundance: NA
CDR3nt: TGCAGCGTTGACAAGGGAGGGGGCATAGTAAATGAGCAGTTCTTC
CDR3aa: CSVDKGGGIVNEQFF

v_gene: TRBV20-1
d_gene: NA
j_gene: TRBJ1-2
abundance: many
CDR3nt: TGCAGTGCTAGTCGGCCTGGGACCGGAGGTGGCTACACCTTC
CDR3aa: CSASRPGTGGGYTF

v_gene: TRBV10-2
d_gene: NA
j_gene: TRBJ1-1
abundance: many
CDR3nt: TGCGCCAGGGGTCCGACTGGGGACACCAACACTGAAGCTTTCTTT
CDR3aa: CARGPTGDTNTEAFF

v_gene: TRBV2
d_gene: NA
j_gene: TRBJ1-4
abundance: NA
CDR3nt: TGTGCCAGCAGAGACACTGCAACTAATGAAAAACTGTTTTTT
CDR3aa: CASRDTATNEKLFF

v_gene: TRBV28
d_gene: NA
j_gene: TRBJ2-7
abundance: NA
CDR3nt: TGTGCCAGCAGTTTATCGGTTGACGAGCAGTACTTC
CDR3aa: CASSLSVDEQYF

v_gene: TRBV5-1
d_gene: NA
j_gene: TRBJ1-6
abundance: few
CDR3nt: TGCGCCAGCAGCTTGGCAAGGCGGACACGAAATTCACCCCTCCACTTT
CDR3aa: CASSLARRTRNSPLHF

v_gene: TRBV5-1
d_gene: NA
j_gene: TRBJ1-3
abundance: many
CDR3nt: TGCGCCAGCAGCCAAGCTGAGGGCGAAGGAAACACCATATATTTT
CDR3aa: CASSQAEGEGNTIYF